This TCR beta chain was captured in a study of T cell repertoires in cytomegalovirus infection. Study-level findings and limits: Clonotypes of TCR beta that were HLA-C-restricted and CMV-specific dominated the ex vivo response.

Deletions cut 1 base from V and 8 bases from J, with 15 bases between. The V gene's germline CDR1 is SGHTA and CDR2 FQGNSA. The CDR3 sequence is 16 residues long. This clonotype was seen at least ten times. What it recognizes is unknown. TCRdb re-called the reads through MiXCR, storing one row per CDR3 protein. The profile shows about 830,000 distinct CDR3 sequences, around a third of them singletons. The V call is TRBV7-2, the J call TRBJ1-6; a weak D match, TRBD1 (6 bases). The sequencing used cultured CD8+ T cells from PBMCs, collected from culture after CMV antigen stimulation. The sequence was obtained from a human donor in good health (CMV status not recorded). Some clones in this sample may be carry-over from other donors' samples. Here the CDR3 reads CASSLVGGAWDSPLHF. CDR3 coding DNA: TGTGCCAGCAGCTTAGTAGGGGGAGCATGGGATTCACCCCTCCACTTT.